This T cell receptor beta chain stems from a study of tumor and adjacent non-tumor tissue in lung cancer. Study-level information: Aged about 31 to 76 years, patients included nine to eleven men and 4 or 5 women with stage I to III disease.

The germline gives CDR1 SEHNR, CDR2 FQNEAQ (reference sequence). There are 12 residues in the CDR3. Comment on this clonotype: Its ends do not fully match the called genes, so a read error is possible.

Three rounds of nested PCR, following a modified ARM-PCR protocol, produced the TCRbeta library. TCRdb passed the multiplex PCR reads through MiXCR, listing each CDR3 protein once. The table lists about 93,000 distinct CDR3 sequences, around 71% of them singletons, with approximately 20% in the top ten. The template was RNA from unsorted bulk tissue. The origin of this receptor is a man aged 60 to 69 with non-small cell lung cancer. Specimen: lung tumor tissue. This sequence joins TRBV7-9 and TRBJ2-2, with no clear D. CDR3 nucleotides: TGTGCCAGCAGCTTGCAGGACGAGGAGCTGCTTTTT. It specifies CASSLQDEELLF.